This is a list of T cell receptor beta chains from one sample in a study of T cell responses to AZD1222 COVID-19 vaccine. Data came from immunoSEQ multiplex PCR; TCRdb stores just in-frame clones and leaves some out. The data contain about 56,000 clones, over 70% of them singletons. The starting material was peripheral blood, obtained on day 0 of AZD1222 vaccination. These receptors were collected from an adult in good health. The conserved cysteine and the conserved F or W are not part of the CDR3 here. Not all rows give a size; the values are once, few, many and, for expanded clones, a class.

. | TRBV2 | ASERDSGTDTQY
. | TRBV27 | ASQNRDPLAPLH
. | TRBV19 | ASSSERGRGPDTQY
once | TRBV5-1 | ASSLTRTNYGYT
. | TRBV6-6 | ASSQGVGNQPQH
. | TRBV27 | ASSLKWASNTEAF
. | TRBV5-6 | ASSSARYTDTQY
. | TRBV19 | ASSMGRYVSNQPQH
once | TRBV4-3 | ASSQDRLVNEQY
. | TRBV2 | ASSKLAGSYNEQF